This T cell receptor (beta chain) emerged from a study of blood T cell repertoires in COVID-19. Study information: Sites in the United States, Italy and Spain provided acute and convalescent COVID-19 samples. The cDNA or gDNA used as material had been derived from T cells, B-cell-depleted T cells, or PBMCs.

Study processing details: Amplifying reference gene primers gave estimates of nucleated cell counts. Sequenced by immunoSEQ multiplex PCR; TCRdb stores in-frame clones only, minus some. The DNA gave D and trimming, while V, J and clone size come from that table. The data contain roughly 110,000 clones, more than 70% of them singletons. The V end was cut by 4 bases, the J end by 8 bases, with 17 bases between. Germline CDR1 is MGHRA and CDR2 is YSYEKL. The CDR3 sequence is 15 residues long. Patients in Seattle were enrolled during active infection, then followed longitudinally. The receptor comes from a woman aged 55-75 years with COVID-19, enrolled during active disease. The gene calls are TRBV4-1 and TRBJ1-4, with D possibly matching TRBD1 (5 bases). Sequencing was done on a sample of peripheral blood. The CDR3 loop is CASSPESGYGEKLFF. The DNA of the CDR3 is TGCGCCAGCAGCCCTGAGTCAGGGTATGGAGAAAAACTGTTTTTT.